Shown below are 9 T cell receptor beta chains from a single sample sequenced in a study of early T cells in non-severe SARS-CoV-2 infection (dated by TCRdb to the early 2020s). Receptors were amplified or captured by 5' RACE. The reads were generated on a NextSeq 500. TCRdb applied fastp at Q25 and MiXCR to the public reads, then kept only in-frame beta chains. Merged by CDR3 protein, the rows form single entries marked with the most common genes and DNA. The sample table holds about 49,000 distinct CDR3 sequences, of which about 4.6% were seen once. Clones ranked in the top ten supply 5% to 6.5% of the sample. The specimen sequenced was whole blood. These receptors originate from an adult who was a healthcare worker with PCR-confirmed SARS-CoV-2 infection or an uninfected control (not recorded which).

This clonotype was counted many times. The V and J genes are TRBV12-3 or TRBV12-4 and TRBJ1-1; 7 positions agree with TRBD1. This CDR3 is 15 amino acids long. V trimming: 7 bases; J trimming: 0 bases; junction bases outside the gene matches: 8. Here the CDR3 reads CASIAVGTVNTEAFF. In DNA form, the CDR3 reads TGTGCCAGCATTGCAGTCGGGACAGTGAACACTGAAGCTTTCTTT.

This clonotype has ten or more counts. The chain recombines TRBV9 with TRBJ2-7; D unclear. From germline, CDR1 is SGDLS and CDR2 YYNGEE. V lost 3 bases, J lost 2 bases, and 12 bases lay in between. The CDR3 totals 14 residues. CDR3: CASSEHSTTYEQYF. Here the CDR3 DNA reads TGTGCCAGCAGCGAACACTCAACGACCTACGAGCAGTACTTC.

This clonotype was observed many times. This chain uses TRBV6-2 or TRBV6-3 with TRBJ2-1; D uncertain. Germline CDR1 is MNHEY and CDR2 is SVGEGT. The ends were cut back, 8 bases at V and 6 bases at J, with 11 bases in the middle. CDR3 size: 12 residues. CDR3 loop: CASYNPGNEQFF. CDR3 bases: TGTGCCAGCTATAACCCAGGCAATGAGCAGTTCTTC.

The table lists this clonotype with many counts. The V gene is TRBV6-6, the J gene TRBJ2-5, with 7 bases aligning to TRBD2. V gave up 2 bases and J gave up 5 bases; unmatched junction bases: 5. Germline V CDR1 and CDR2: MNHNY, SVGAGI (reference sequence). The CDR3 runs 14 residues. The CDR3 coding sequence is TGTGCCAGCAGTTACCCCTCAGCGGGGGAGACCCAGTACTTC. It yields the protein CASSYPSAGETQYF.

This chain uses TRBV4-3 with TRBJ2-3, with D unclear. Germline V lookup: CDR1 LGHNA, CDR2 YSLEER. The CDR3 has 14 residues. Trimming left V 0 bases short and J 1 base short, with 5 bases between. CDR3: CASSQEYGTDTQYF. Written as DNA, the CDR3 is TGCGCCAGCAGCCAAGAATACGGCACAGATACGCAGTATTTT.

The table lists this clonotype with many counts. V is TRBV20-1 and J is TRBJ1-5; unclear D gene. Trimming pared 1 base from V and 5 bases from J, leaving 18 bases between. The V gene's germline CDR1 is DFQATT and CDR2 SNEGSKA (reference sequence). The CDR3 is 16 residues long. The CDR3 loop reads CSARAGGSFAYQPQHF. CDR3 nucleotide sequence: TGCAGTGCTAGAGCGGGAGGTTCCTTCGCCTATCAGCCCCAGCATTTT.

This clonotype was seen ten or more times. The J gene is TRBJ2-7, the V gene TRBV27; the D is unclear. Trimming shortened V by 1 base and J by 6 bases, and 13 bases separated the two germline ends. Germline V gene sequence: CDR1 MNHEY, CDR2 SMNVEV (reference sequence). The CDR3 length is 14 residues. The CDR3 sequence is CASSLLQTRAEQYF. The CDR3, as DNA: TGTGCCAGCAGTTTATTACAGACTCGGGCCGAGCAGTACTTC.

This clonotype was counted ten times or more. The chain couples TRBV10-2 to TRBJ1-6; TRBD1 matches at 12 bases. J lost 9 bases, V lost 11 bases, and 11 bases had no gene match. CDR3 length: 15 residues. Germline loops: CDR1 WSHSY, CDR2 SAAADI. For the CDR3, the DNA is TGCGCCGCGTCCGGGACAGGGGGCGGGGGTTCACCCCTCCACTTT. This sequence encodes CAASGTGGGGSPLHF.

CDR3 region: CAIRRGQGYGYTF. Written as DNA, the CDR3 is TGTGCCATCAGACGGGGGCAGGGCTATGGCTACACCTTC. This chain uses TRBV10-3 with TRBJ1-2; tentatively, D is TRBD1 (6 bases). Germline V gives CDR1 ENHRY, CDR2 SYGVKD. Trimming pared 6 bases from V and 4 bases from J, leaving 12 bases between. The CDR3 has 13 residues.